A single sample gave rise to the 16 T cell receptor beta chains below, sequenced in a study of cytomegalovirus exposure and HLA in healthy donors. The PCR ran on 60 Vbeta and 13 Jbeta primers. TCRdb's table, derived via immunoSEQ multiplex PCR, lists solely in-frame clones and lacks some. The data show around 200,000 clones, with 80% seen just once and about 0.64% held by the top ten. Input material: PBMCs. These TCRs come from a boy aged 10-17 years in good health and CMV-seronegative.

On this clone: This CDR3 is also generated by other DNA sequences in the sample. The J gene is TRBJ1-2, the V gene TRBV7-6; TRBD1 matches at 7 bases. This CDR3 comprises 14 residues. V gave up 5 bases and J gave up 4 bases; unmatched junction bases: 7. Germline V gene data show CDR1 as SGHVS and CDR2 as FNYEAQ. The CDR3 region has the DNA TGTGCCAGCAGCCTGGGACAGAACTTCTATGGCTACACCTTC. Translation gives CASSLGQNFYGYTF.

The J gene is TRBJ2-3, the V gene TRBV18, with a weak D call TRBD1 (5 bases). V lost 4 bases and J 1 base, leaving 12 bases between the germline ends. Germline assignment: CDR1 KGHSH and CDR2 LQKENI. This CDR3 spans 15 amino acids. Written as DNA, the CDR3 is TGTGCCAGCTCACGGTCTGGGGCCCGCACAGATACGCAGTATTTT. Its translation is CASSRSGARTDTQYF. The whole variable domain, remainder taken from reference TRBV18 and TRBJ2-3, is NAGVMQNPRHLVRRRGQEARLRCSPMKGHSHVYWYRQLPEEGLKFMVYLQKENIIDESGMPKERFSAEFPKEGPSILRIQQVVRGDSAAYFCASSRSGARTDTQYFGPGTRLTVL.

This clone was counted between two and nine times. The chain couples TRBV5-1 to TRBJ1-2, with 7 bases aligning to TRBD1. The germline V gene encodes CDR1 SGHRS and CDR2 YFSETQ. Trimming took 7 bases from V and 2 from J; bases not matched to a gene: 8. There are 14 residues in the CDR3. For the CDR3, the DNA is TGCGCCAGCTCCCCCCGGGACAGAAACTATGGCTACACCTTC. Encoded protein: CASSPRDRNYGYTF.

The V gene is TRBV10-3, the J gene TRBJ2-1; weak D call: TRBD1 (6 bases). Between the trimmed V and J ends, which lost 3 bases and 2 bases, there was a span of 11 bases. CDR3 length: 15 residues. Germline V gene lookup returns CDR1 ENHRY and CDR2 SYGVKD. CDR3 loop: CAISDRQDPYNEQFF. The CDR3 DNA reads as TGTGCCATCAGTGACCGACAGGACCCCTACAATGAGCAGTTCTTC.

The chain joins TRBV28 to TRBJ1-4, with D unresolved. The germline V gene has CDR1 MDHEN and CDR2 SYDVKM. The CDR3 length is 17 residues. Trimming removed 6 bases from V and 0 bases from J, with 17 bases in between. As DNA, the CDR3 is TGTGCCAGCAGCTCCACAAGGGCGGGCTCAACTAATGAAAAACTGTTTTTT. It translates to CASSSTRAGSTNEKLFF.

The chain links TRBV19 to TRBJ1-2; D is possibly TRBD1 (6 bases). The germline V gene has CDR1 LNHDA and CDR2 SQIVND (reference sequence). There are 15 residues in the CDR3. V dropped 4 bases and J dropped 4 bases, with 16 bases sitting between them. As DNA, the CDR3 is TGTGCCAGTAGTACCCAAGGACAGCCCGTCTATGGCTACACCTTC. Encoded protein: CASSTQGQPVYGYTF.

The sample holds a few counts of this clone. This chain links TRBV11-3 with TRBJ2-1; TRBD1 matches at 8 bases. Per the germline V gene, CDR1 is SGHNT and CDR2 is YENEEA. The V and J ends lost 6 bases and 2 bases, in that order; junction bases with no gene match: 0. This CDR3 region has 13 residues. CDR3 sequence reads: CASRGQAYNEQFF. DNA of the CDR3: TGTGCCAGCAGGGGACAGGCCTACAATGAGCAGTTCTTC.

CDR3 sequence (DNA): TGTGCCAGCAGTTTCACAGGGGGCGGTGGCTACACCTTC. This codes for CASSFTGGGGYTF. The chain carries TRBV6-5 and TRBJ1-2; 9 bases are a match to TRBD1. The length of the CDR3 is 13 residues. Looked up from germline, CDR1 is MNHEY and CDR2 is SVGAGI. J lost 7 bases, V lost 4 bases, and 4 bases had no gene match.

This clone was observed a single time. The V gene is TRBV7-6, the J gene TRBJ1-3; unclear D gene. The CDR3 runs 14 residues. Trimming took 2 bases from V and 0 from J, leaving 5 bases between them. Germline-derived CDR1 and CDR2 are SGHVS and FNYEAQ. CDR3 coding DNA: TGTGCCAGCAGCTTACAGTTCTCTGGAAACACCATATATTTT. Translation gives CASSLQFSGNTIYF. Supplemented by reference TRBV7-6 and TRBJ1-3, the full variable domain reads GAGVSQSPRYKVTKRGQDVALRCDPISGHVSLYWYRQALGQGPEFLTYFNYEAQQDKSGLPNDRFSAERPEGSISTLTIQRTEQRDSAMYRCASSLQFSGNTIYFGEGSWLTVV.

Turning to this clone: This CDR3 is also generated by other DNA sequences in the sample. This sequence joins TRBV5-6 and TRBJ2-3, with D maybe TRBD2 (5 bases). Trimming removed 5 bases at V and 6 bases at J, with 13 bases between. Per the germline V gene, CDR1 is SGHDT and CDR2 is YYEEEE. The CDR3 covers 13 residues. CDR3 sequence reads: CASSLRPGDTQYF. CDR3 coding DNA: TGTGCCAGCAGTCTTAGGCCGGGGGATACGCAGTATTTT.

The chain joins TRBV19 to TRBJ2-1, with 14 bases that match TRBD2. With 7 bases clipped from V and 2 bases from J, the junction kept 13 bases outside the gene matches. Germline-derived CDR1 and CDR2 are LNHDA and SQIVND (reference sequence). This CDR3 is built from 19 residues. CDR3 DNA sequence: TGTGCCAGTACCCCACGGGGACTAGCGGGAGAGCGGGCCTACAATGAGCAGTTCTTC. Translated: CASTPRGLAGERAYNEQFF. The variable domain in full, with the rest retrieved from reference TRBV19 and TRBJ2-1, is DGGITQSPKYLFRKEGQNVTLSCEQNLNHDAMYWYRQDPGQGLRLIYYSQIVNDFQKGDIAEGYSVSREKKESFPLTVTSAQKNPTAFYLCASTPRGLAGERAYNEQFFGPGTRLTVL.

The V and J genes are TRBV19 and TRBJ2-7; D is unclear. Looked up from germline, CDR1 is LNHDA and CDR2 is SQIVND (reference sequence). V was clipped by 1 base and J by 7 bases, with 5 bases between them. The CDR3 extends over 11 amino acids. CDR3 residues: CASSIGGEQYF. Here the CDR3 DNA reads TGTGCCAGTAGTATAGGAGGTGAGCAGTACTTC.

The J gene is TRBJ2-1, the V gene TRBV2, with 12 bases that match TRBD2. Germline V gene lookup returns CDR1 SNHLY and CDR2 FYNNEI. This CDR3 is built from 15 residues. J lost 2 bases, V lost 5 bases, and 1 base had no gene match. The CDR3 reads CASSRLAGAYNEQFF. The CDR3 bases are TGTGCCAGCAGTCGACTAGCGGGAGCCTACAATGAGCAGTTCTTC.

The DNA for the CDR3 is TGTGCCAGCAGCTTCGAAGGGGACTTTAGCAATCAGCCCCAGCATTTT. Protein product: CASSFEGDFSNQPQHF. V and J are TRBV5-5 and TRBJ1-5, with D tentatively TRBD1 (5 bases). Germline V CDR1 and CDR2: SGHKS, YYEKEE (reference sequence). V was cut by 2 bases and J by 0 bases, with 12 bases left in between. The CDR3 runs 16 residues.

CDR3 in amino acids: CASSLRSGDGYTF. CDR3 DNA: TGTGCCAGCAGCTTACGGTCAGGGGACGGCTACACCTTC. J is TRBJ1-2 and V is TRBV7-2, with TRBD1 as a possible D gene (6 bases). This CDR3 region has 13 residues. The V gene lost 2 bases and the J gene lost 8 bases, with 12 bases spanning the gap. The germline CDR1 and CDR2 sequences are SGHTA and FQGNSA.

This chain links TRBV18 with TRBJ2-3; 7 bases map to TRBD1. V was clipped by 5 bases and J by 0 bases; unmatched bases: 5. The germline V gene has CDR1 KGHSH and CDR2 LQKENI. This CDR3 is built from 15 residues. CDR3 protein: CASSGRQGSTDTQYF. CDR3 DNA: TGTGCCAGCTCAGGTCGACAGGGTAGCACAGATACGCAGTATTTT.